The sequence of this TCR beta chain was determined in a study of blood T cell repertoires in COVID-19. The overall study: T cells, B-cell-depleted T cells, or PBMCs provided the cDNA or gDNA that served as material.

Repertoires were generated with immunoSEQ multiplex PCR, while TCRdb's copy carries only in-frame clones and drops some. Here the sample spans 240,000 or so clones, just under 85% being singletons. The sequence was obtained from a woman older than 75 with acute or convalescent COVID-19. Material for sequencing was peripheral blood.

CDR3 bases: TGTGCCAGCAGCACTATGACTAGCGGTCGCAATGAGCAGTTCTTC. Translating gives CASSTMTSGRNEQFF. The rearrangement joins TRBV7-2 to TRBJ2-1; TRBD2 matches at 9 bases. CDR1 and CDR2 (germline): SGHTA, FQGNSA. This CDR3 is built from 15 residues. Trimming cost V 5 bases and J 6 bases; bases outside gene matches: 8.